The next 12 T cell receptor beta chains were all read from a single sample in a study of T cell repertoires in cytomegalovirus infection. Their antigens remain unidentified. MiXCR, applied by TCRdb to the reads, yields one record per CDR3 protein. Here the sample spans 700,000 to 850,000 distinct CDR3 sequences, about 30% being singletons. This specimen was cultured CD8+ T cells from PBMCs, taken from culture after CMV antigen stimulation. These TCRs come from a human donor in good health (CMV status not recorded). Some clones in this sample may be carry-over from other donors' samples.

The chain combines TRBV5-1 with TRBJ1-6; maybe TRBD1 (5 bases). The V end was cut by 0 bases, the J end by 6 bases, with 10 bases between. Germline-derived CDR1 and CDR2 are SGHRS and YFSETQ. The CDR3 length is 15 residues. The chain's CDR3 is CASSLETASNSPLHF. The CDR3 DNA follows: TGCGCCAGCAGCTTGGAGACAGCCAGTAATTCACCCCTCCACTTT.

This chain joins TRBV20-1 and TRBJ2-3; D is undetermined. Germline lookup yields CDR1 DFQATT and CDR2 SNEGSKA (reference sequence). This CDR3 is built from 12 residues. V lost 3 bases, J lost 3 bases, and 7 bases lay in between. CDR3 protein: CSASVGTDTQYF. For the CDR3, the DNA is TGCAGTGCTAGCGTGGGGACAGATACGCAGTATTTT.

This chain connects TRBV7-9 to TRBJ2-1, with 9 bases fitting TRBD1. V lost 5 bases and J lost 1; bases outside the gene matches: 18. Germline lookup yields CDR1 SEHNR and CDR2 FQNEAQ (reference sequence). The CDR3 runs 20 residues. The CDR3 loop is CASSPQLPKHRGQSYNEQFF. The CDR3 DNA sequence: TGTGCCAGCAGCCCTCAACTACCAAAACACAGGGGGCAATCCTACAATGAGCAGTTCTTC. Full variable domain (remainder filled in from reference TRBV7-9 and TRBJ2-1): DTGVSQNPRHKITKRGQNVTFRCDPISEHNRLYWYRQTLGQGPEFLTYFQNEAQLEKSRLLSDRFSAERPKGSFSTLEIQRTEQGDSAMYLCASSPQLPKHRGQSYNEQFFGPGTRLTVL.

The J gene is TRBJ2-5, the V gene TRBV7-6, with a tentative D call TRBD2 (6 bases). CDR3 length: 15 amino acids. V lost 1 base to trimming and J lost 1 base, with 10 bases between them. In germline, CDR1 is SGHVS, CDR2 FNYEAQ. CDR3 protein: CASSLVAVPQETQYF. CDR3 in DNA: TGTGCCAGCAGCTTAGTAGCGGTGCCCCAAGAGACCCAGTACTTC.

The chain couples TRBV5-6 to TRBJ1-5; TRBD1 might be the D (6 bases). The germline V and J ends were trimmed by 6 bases and 6 bases, with 19 bases remaining between them. The CDR3 length is 15 residues. Germline assignment: CDR1 SGHDT and CDR2 YYEEEE. The CDR3 is CASNYGGGAFQPQHF. CDR3 in DNA: TGTGCCAGCAACTACGGGGGGGGGGCCTTTCAGCCCCAGCATTTT. The full variable domain, in which reference TRBV5-6 and TRBJ1-5 provide the parts outside the CDR3, is DAGVTQSPTHLIKTRGQQVTLRCSPKSGHDTVSWYQQALGQGPQFIFQYYEEEERQRGNFPDRFSGHQFPNYSSELNVNALLLGDSALYLCASNYGGGAFQPQHFGDGTRLSIL.

This sequence joins TRBV4-2 and TRBJ2-7; D might be TRBD2 (5 bases). Deletions cut 0 bases from V and 1 base from J, with 10 bases between. Germline CDR1 LGHNA, CDR2 YNFKEQ. The CDR3 is 15 amino acids. The CDR3 DNA sequence: TGTGCCAGCAGCCAAGATCGTCGGGATTCCTACGAGCAGTACTTC. Translated: CASSQDRRDSYEQYF.

This chain connects TRBV4-1 to TRBJ1-1, with unresolved D. V lost 1 base and J 3 bases, leaving 6 bases between the germline ends. The CDR3 extends over 13 amino acids. From germline, CDR1 is MGHRA and CDR2 YSYEKL. CDR3 coding DNA: TGCGCCAGCAGCCAAGCCCGGGACACTGAAGCTTTCTTT. It encodes CASSQARDTEAFF.

This clonotype came up a few times. The junction departs from the called germline gene at one end, perhaps through a read error. This chain links TRBV4-1 with TRBJ1-1, with D possibly TRBD1 on 5 matching bases. This CDR3 is built from 12 residues. CDR1 MGHRA and CDR2 YSYEKL come from the germline V gene. CDR3: CASSQWGHEAFF. In DNA, the CDR3 is TGTGCCAGCAGCCAGTGGGGCCATGAAGCTTTCTTT.

This clonotype was counted between two and nine times. The chain employs TRBV27 and TRBJ1-2; no definite D call. Germline CDR1 reads MNHEY; CDR2 reads SMNVEV (reference sequence). Deletions cut 2 bases from V and 4 bases from J, with 8 bases between. The CDR3 runs to 13 residues. As DNA, the CDR3 is TGTGCCAGCAGTTTACGAGGCCTCTATGGCTACACCTTC. This sequence encodes CASSLRGLYGYTF.

This clonotype has just a few counts. This sequence joins TRBV12-3 or TRBV12-4 and TRBJ2-7; D ambiguous. The CDR3 has 12 residues. The V and J ends lost 6 bases and 4 bases respectively, with 10 bases between them. DNA for the CDR3: TGTGCCAGCAGGCAGGACGGTTACGAGCAGTACGTC. Residues: CASRQDGYEQYV.

The gene calls are TRBV7-3 and TRBJ2-3; possible D gene TRBD2, 7 bases. V gave up 3 bases and J gave up 6 bases, with 16 bases separating them. The CDR3 is made up of 15 amino acids. Per the germline V gene, CDR1 is SGHTA and CDR2 is FQGTGA. CDR3 DNA sequence: TGTGCCAGCAGCTTGGTCGTCGGGGGGCGTGATACGCAGTATTTT. This gives the protein CASSLVVGGRDTQYF.

This clonotype was picked up many times. The chain couples TRBV7-8 to TRBJ2-2, with D tentatively TRBD1 or TRBD2 (5 bases each). The CDR3 extends over 20 amino acids. The ends were cut back, 0 bases at V and 1 base at J, with 21 bases in the middle. From germline, CDR1 is SGHVS and CDR2 FQNEAQ. The CDR3 DNA reads as TGTGCCAGCAGCTTAGCGGCCGGGACGAAGCTCCCCCAGAACACCGGGGAGCTGTTTTTT. Translated, it gives CASSLAAGTKLPQNTGELFF.